These 14 T cell receptor beta chains originate from one sample sequenced in a study of blood T cell repertoires in COVID-19. Measured with immunoSEQ multiplex PCR; TCRdb has only the in-frame clones, and not every one. This table has approximately 250,000 clones, around four fifths appearing once. Specimen: peripheral blood. These receptors were obtained from a man aged 55 to 70 with acute or convalescent COVID-19.

The CDR3 bases are TGCGCCAGCAGCCAAGATAAGGGCCTAGCGGGAGGGCCGGAGACCCAGTACTTC. This codes for CASSQDKGLAGGPETQYF. V and J are TRBV4-1 and TRBJ2-5, with 12 nucleotides matching TRBD2. This CDR3 is 18 amino acids long. The V segment lost 0 bases and the J segment 5 bases; nucleotides outside the gene matches: 10. Germline-derived CDR1 and CDR2 are MGHRA and YSYEKL.

This clone was seen only once. The J gene is TRBJ2-1, the V gene TRBV5-6; D ambiguous. CDR3 length: 14 residues. The V gene's germline CDR1 is SGHDT and CDR2 YYEEEE. V shed 3 bases and J shed 6 bases, with 13 bases lying between them. The CDR3, as DNA: TGTGCCAGCAGCTCGTCCCCCTCTAGCAATGAGCAGTTCTTC. Translated, it gives CASSSSPSSNEQFF.

This clone was seen a few times. CDR3 residues: CASSPGGAENTEAFF. The CDR3 bases are TGTGCCAGCAGCCCGGGAGGGGCAGAAAACACTGAAGCTTTCTTT. The chain uses TRBV4-2 and TRBJ1-1, with a weak D call TRBD1 (5 bases). Trimming left V 4 bases short and J 2 bases short, with 14 bases between. From germline, CDR1 is LGHNA and CDR2 YNFKEQ. The CDR3 runs 15 residues.

This clone was seen a few times. The J gene is TRBJ2-3, the V gene TRBV27, with TRBD1 matching over 9 bases. The CDR3 is 15 amino acids. Per the germline V gene, CDR1 is MNHEY and CDR2 is SMNVEV (reference sequence). With 3 bases clipped from V and 5 bases from J, the junction kept 6 bases outside the gene matches. Here the CDR3 reads CASSLRDRAQDTQYF. CDR3 coding DNA: TGTGCCAGCAGTTTGAGGGACAGGGCCCAAGATACGCAGTATTTT.

Only one count was recorded for this clone. The chain uses TRBV4-3 and TRBJ2-3; the match to TRBD2 covers 9 bases. CDR3 length equals 17 residues. V lost 0 bases, J lost 2 bases, and 6 bases stayed unmatched. CDR1 is LGHNA, CDR2 YSLEER, per germline. The CDR3 DNA follows: TGCGCCAGCAGCCAAGATGGTCTAGCGGGGTACACAGATACGCAGTATTTT. Protein sequence: CASSQDGLAGYTDTQYF.

J is TRBJ1-5 and V is TRBV4-1; weak D call: TRBD1 (6 bases). Germline lookup yields CDR1 MGHRA and CDR2 YSYEKL. The CDR3 totals 17 residues. V was cut by 0 bases and J by 0 bases, with 12 bases left in between. CDR3 DNA sequence: TGCGCCAGCAGCCAAGATGCGGGGGGCTTTAGCAATCAGCCCCAGCATTTT. It yields the protein CASSQDAGGFSNQPQHF.

V gene TRBV7-9 combines with J gene TRBJ1-2; no firm D call. The ends were cut back, 1 base at V and 3 bases at J, with 15 bases in the middle. Germline V gene sequence: CDR1 SEHNR, CDR2 FQNEAQ (reference sequence). The CDR3 spans 16 residues. The CDR3 is CASSLGSGMSDYGYTF. CDR3 coding DNA: TGTGCCAGCAGCTTAGGATCCGGGATGTCCGACTATGGCTACACCTTC. Variable domain in full (rest from reference TRBV7-9 and TRBJ1-2): DTGVSQNPRHKITKRGQNVTFRCDPISEHNRLYWYRQTLGQGPEFLTYFQNEAQLEKSRLLSDRFSAERPKGSFSTLEIQRTEQGDSAMYLCASSLGSGMSDYGYTFGSGTRLTVV.

This chain connects TRBV4-1 to TRBJ2-3; 10 bases fit TRBD2. V lost 0 bases and J lost 3; bases outside the gene matches: 12. The CDR3 loop spans 19 amino acids. The germline V gene encodes CDR1 MGHRA and CDR2 YSYEKL. The CDR3 DNA reads TGCGCCAGCAGCCAAGATCGGCTAGCGGGGGCCACAATTACAGATACGCAGTATTTT. Its translation: CASSQDRLAGATITDTQYF.

This clone has a single count. This sequence joins TRBV6-5 and TRBJ2-7; 8 nucleotides align to TRBD2. The CDR3 consists of 15 residues. Germline assignment: CDR1 MNHEY and CDR2 SVGAGI. J was trimmed by 6 bases and V by 3 bases; bases with no gene match: 10. The CDR3 loop is CASSYSPGLVGEQYF. The CDR3 DNA is TGTGCCAGCAGTTATTCCCCGGGACTAGTAGGCGAGCAGTACTTC.

The J gene is TRBJ2-6, the V gene TRBV7-3; D gene unclear. Trimming took off 3 bases at V and 4 bases at J, with 4 bases between the two ends. The CDR3 spans 13 residues. Germline CDR1 and CDR2: SGHTA and FQGTGA. The CDR3, as DNA: TGTGCCAGCAGCTTTCGGGGGGCCAACGTCCTGACTTTC. Translating gives CASSFRGANVLTF.

V usage is TRBV7-3 and J usage is TRBJ1-1, with D perhaps matching TRBD1 (5 bases). The CDR3 spans 13 residues. Trimming pared 2 bases from V and 4 bases from J, leaving 8 bases between. CDR1 is SGHTA and CDR2 is FQGTGA in the germline V gene. CDR3 nucleotide sequence: TGTGCCAGCAGCTTAGGGGGGTCCACTGAAGCTTTCTTT. Its protein product is CASSLGGSTEAFF.

This chain uses TRBV5-1 with TRBJ1-4; no reliable D call. This CDR3 spans 15 amino acids. V was pared by 3 bases and J by 3 bases, with 12 bases between. CDR1 is SGHRS, CDR2 YFSETQ, per germline. The CDR3 loop reads CASSYGGRSNEKLFF. Written as DNA, the CDR3 is TGCGCCAGCAGCTACGGCGGTAGATCTAATGAAAAACTGTTTTTT.

The chain carries TRBV11-2 and TRBJ1-3; D gene ambiguous. Trimming took off 6 bases at V and 3 bases at J, with 18 bases between the two ends. The CDR3 runs 16 residues. The germline gives CDR1 SGHAT, CDR2 FQNNGV. DNA for the CDR3: TGTGCCAGCAGTTCTAGCGGAAGGGCGGGTGGAAACACCATATATTTT. Residues: CASSSSGRAGGNTIYF.

This rearrangement joins TRBV30 to TRBJ1-1, with TRBD1 as a possible D gene (6 bases). The CDR3 extends over 14 amino acids. Per the germline V gene, CDR1 is GTSNPN and CDR2 is SVGIG (reference sequence). The V end lost 3 bases, the J end lost 1 base, and 12 bases lay between the germline ends. DNA of the CDR3: TGTGCCTGGAGGACGACAGGCGGGAACACTGAAGCTTTCTTT. This gives the protein CAWRTTGGNTEAFF.